The 4 T cell receptor beta chains given below trace back to one sample, sequenced in a study of patients and donors after allogeneic stem cell transplantation. From the RT-PCR reads, TCRdb called clonotypes with MiXCR, one entry per CDR3 protein. Of about 960,000 distinct CDR3 sequences listed, more than 15% are singletons. Sequenced: blood, either unsorted or a sorted T cell fraction (not recorded which). These receptors all come from a human donor who was either an allogeneic HSCT recipient or a stem cell or donor lymphocyte infusion donor (not recorded which). It is not recorded whose cells these are; they may come from a transplant donor.

This clonotype was recorded a few times. This chain links TRBV11-3 with TRBJ2-1, with D maybe TRBD2 (6 bases). The V gene's germline CDR1 is SGHNT and CDR2 YENEEA. The CDR3 runs to 15 residues. Trimming cost V 5 bases and J 6 bases, with 17 bases left between them. The CDR3 here is CASSDGLSKGNEQFF. The CDR3 nucleotides are TGTGCCAGCAGCGACGGACTATCTAAGGGCAATGAGCAGTTCTTC.

The chain joins TRBV20-1 to TRBJ2-5; D may be TRBD1 or TRBD2 (5 bases each). This CDR3 region has 12 residues. The V end lost 0 bases, the J end lost 5 bases, and 7 bases lay between the germline ends. CDR1 is DFQATT, CDR2 SNEGSKA, per germline (reference sequence). CDR3 sequence (DNA): TGCAGTGCTAGAGATGAGGGGGAGACCCAGTACTTC. Its translation: CSARDEGETQYF.

The sample holds a few counts of this clonotype. The chain recombines TRBV7-9 with TRBJ2-5; D may be TRBD2 (6 bases). The V end lost 3 bases, the J end lost 5 bases, and 10 bases lay between the germline ends. Per the germline V gene, CDR1 is SEHNR and CDR2 is FQNEAQ (reference sequence). CDR3 length: 13 amino acids. CDR3: CASSLKLAETQYF. The CDR3 DNA reads as TGTGCCAGCAGCTTGAAGCTAGCGGAGACCCAGTACTTC.

In this sample, this clonotype turned up a few times. The chain is built from TRBV5-1 and TRBJ2-3; D possibly corresponds to TRBD1 (6 bases). This CDR3 contains 13 residues. Looked up from germline, CDR1 is SGHRS and CDR2 is YFSETQ. V was pared by 6 bases and J by 2 bases, with 10 bases between. The CDR3 region has the DNA TGCGCCAGCATGGACAGTCCCACAGATACGCAGTATTTT. Its protein product is CASMDSPTDTQYF. The variable domain in full, completed from reference TRBV5-1 and TRBJ2-3, reads KAGVTQTPRYLIKTRGQQVTLSCSPISGHRSVSWYQQTPGQGLQFLFEYFSETQRNKGNFPGRFSGRQFSNSRSEMNVSTLELGDSALYLCASMDSPTDTQYFGPGTRLTVL.